This T cell receptor beta chain was identified during a study of Graves' ophthalmopathy and Graves' hyperthyroidism. The germline V gene encodes CDR1 SQVTM and CDR2 ANQGSEA. The CDR3 runs to 12 residues. Of note for this clonotype: The junction shows a germline mismatch at one end, possibly a read error.

RNA transcripts were the source from which TCR beta CDR3 regions were amplified. Scientists carried out first-round RT-PCR using HTBI primers and then a second-round multiplex PCR. TCRdb itself ran the multiplex PCR reads through MiXCR, one entry per CDR3 protein. The table lists about 1.1 million distinct CDR3 sequences, roughly 35% of them singletons. The sequence was collected from an adult man with Graves' hyperthyroidism. The rearrangement uses TRBV29-1 and TRBJ1-2, with D unresolved. Sequencing input: peripheral blood or thyroid tissue (not recorded which). For the CDR3, the DNA is TGCAGCGTGATACTGGCGGGATATGACTACACCTTC. Translating gives CSVILAGYDYTF.